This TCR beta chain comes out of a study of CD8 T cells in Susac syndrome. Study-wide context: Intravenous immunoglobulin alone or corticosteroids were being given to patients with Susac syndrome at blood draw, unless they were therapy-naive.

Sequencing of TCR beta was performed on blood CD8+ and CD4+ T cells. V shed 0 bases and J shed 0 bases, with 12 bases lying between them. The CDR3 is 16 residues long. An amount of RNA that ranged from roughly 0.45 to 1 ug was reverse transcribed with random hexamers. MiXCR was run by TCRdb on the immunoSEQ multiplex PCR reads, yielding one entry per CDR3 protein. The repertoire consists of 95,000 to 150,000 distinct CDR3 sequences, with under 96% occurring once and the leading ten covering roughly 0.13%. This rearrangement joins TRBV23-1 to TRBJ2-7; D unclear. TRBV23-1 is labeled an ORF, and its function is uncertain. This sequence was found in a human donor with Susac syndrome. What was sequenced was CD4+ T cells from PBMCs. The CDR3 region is CASSQSPAESSYEQYF. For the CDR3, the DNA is TGCGCCAGCAGTCAATCCCCGGCGGAAAGCTCCTACGAGCAGTACTTC.